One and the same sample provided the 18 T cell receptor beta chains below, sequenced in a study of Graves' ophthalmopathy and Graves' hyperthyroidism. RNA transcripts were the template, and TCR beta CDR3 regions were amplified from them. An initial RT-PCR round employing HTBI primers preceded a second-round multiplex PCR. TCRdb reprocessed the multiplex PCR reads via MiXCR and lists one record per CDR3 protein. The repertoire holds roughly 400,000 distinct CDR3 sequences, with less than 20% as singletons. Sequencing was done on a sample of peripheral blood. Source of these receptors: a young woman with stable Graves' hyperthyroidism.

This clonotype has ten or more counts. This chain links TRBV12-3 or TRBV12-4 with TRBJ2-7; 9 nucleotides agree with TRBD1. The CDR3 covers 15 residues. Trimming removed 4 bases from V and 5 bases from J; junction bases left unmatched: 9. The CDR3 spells CASSSPGQGLDEQYF. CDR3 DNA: TGTGCCAGCAGTTCTCCGGGACAGGGACTTGACGAGCAGTACTTC.

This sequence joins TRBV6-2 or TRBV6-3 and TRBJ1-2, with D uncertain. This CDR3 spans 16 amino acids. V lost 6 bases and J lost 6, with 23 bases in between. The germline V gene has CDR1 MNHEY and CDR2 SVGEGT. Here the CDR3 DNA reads TGTGCCAGCAGGCCGGATTGGGGAGGATCACTACATGGCTACACCTTC. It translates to CASRPDWGGSLHGYTF.

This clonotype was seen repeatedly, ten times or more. The CDR3 loop is CASSWGTGDTGELFF. Here the CDR3 DNA reads TGTGCCAGCAGCTGGGGGACAGGGGACACCGGGGAGCTGTTTTTT. The chain recombines TRBV5-5 with TRBJ2-2; 10 nucleotides align to TRBD1. Germline V gene lookup returns CDR1 SGHKS and CDR2 YYEKEE (reference sequence). This CDR3 comprises 15 residues. V shed 3 bases and J 3 bases; nucleotides not matched to a gene: 2.

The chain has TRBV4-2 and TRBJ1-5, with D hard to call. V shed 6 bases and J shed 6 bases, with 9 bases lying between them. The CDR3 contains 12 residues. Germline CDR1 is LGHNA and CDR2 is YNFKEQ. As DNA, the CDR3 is TGTGCCAGCAGGAAGTGGGGTCAGCCCCAGCATTTT. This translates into CASRKWGQPQHF.

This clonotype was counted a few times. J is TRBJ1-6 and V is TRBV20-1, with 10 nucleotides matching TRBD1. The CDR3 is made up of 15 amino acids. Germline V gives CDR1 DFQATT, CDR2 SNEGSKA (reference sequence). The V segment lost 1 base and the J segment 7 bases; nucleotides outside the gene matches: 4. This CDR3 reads CSARAPGQGNSPLHF. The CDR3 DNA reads TGCAGTGCTAGAGCCCCGGGACAGGGGAATTCACCCCTCCACTTT.

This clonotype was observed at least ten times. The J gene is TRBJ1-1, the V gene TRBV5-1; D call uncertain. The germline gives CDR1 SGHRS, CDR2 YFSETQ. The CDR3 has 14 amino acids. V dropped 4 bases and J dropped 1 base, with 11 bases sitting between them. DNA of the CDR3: TGCGCCAGCAGCCCCCGCGATGAGAACACTGAAGCTTTCTTT. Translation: CASSPRDENTEAFF.

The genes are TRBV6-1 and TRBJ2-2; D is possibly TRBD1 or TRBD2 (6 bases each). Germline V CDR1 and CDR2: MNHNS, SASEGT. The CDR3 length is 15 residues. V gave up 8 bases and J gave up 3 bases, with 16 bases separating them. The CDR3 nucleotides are TGTGCCAGCCAGTCGCGGGACATCCACACCGGGGAGCTGTTTTTT. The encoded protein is CASQSRDIHTGELFF.

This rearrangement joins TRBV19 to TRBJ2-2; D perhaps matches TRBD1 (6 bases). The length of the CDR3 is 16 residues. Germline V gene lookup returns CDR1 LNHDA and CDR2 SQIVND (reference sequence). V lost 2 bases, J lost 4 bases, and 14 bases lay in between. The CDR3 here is CASSIRGIEGTGELFF. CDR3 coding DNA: TGTGCCAGTAGTATAAGGGGGATCGAAGGCACCGGGGAGCTGTTTTTT. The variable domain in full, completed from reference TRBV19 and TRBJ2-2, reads DGGITQSPKYLFRKEGQNVTLSCEQNLNHDAMYWYRQDPGQGLRLIYYSQIVNDFQKGDIAEGYSVSREKKESFPLTVTSAQKNPTAFYLCASSIRGIEGTGELFFGEGSRLTVL.

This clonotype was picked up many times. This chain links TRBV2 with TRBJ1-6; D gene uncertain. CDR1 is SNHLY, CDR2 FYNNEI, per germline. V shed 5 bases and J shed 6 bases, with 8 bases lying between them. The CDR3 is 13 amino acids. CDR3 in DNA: TGTGCCAGCAGTAGAGGGAGTAATTCACCCCTCCACTTT. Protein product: CASSRGSNSPLHF.

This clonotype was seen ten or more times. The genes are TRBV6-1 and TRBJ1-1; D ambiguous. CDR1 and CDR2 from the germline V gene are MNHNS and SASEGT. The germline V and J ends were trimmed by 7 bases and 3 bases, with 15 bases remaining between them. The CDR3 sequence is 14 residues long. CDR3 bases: TGTGCCAGCAAAGTAGGCCCCCAAGACACTGAAGCTTTCTTT. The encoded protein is CASKVGPQDTEAFF.

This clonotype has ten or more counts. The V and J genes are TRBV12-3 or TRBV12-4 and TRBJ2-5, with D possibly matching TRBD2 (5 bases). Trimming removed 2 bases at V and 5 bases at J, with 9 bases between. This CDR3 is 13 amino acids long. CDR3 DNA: TGTGCCAGCAGTTTAAGGAGGAGGGAGACCCAGTACTTC. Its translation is CASSLRRRETQYF.

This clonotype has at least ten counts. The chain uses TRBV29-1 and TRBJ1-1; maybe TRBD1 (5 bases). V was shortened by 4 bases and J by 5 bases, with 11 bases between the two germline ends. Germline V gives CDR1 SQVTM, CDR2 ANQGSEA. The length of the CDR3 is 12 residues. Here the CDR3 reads CSVAAGSTEAFF. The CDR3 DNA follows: TGCAGCGTTGCGGCAGGGTCAACTGAAGCTTTCTTT.

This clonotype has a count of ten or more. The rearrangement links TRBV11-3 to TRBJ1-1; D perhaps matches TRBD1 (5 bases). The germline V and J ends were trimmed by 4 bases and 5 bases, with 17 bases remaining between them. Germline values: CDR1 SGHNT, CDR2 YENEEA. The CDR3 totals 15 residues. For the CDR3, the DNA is TGTGCCAGCAGCTACCCCATGGGGGAGCGGACTGAAGCTTTCTTT. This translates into CASSYPMGERTEAFF.

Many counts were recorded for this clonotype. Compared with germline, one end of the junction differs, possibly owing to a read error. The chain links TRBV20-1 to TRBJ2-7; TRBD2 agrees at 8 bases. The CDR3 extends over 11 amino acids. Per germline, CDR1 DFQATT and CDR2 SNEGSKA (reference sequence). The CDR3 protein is CSAAGVTSEIF. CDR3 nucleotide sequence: TGCAGTGCTGCGGGGGTGACTAGCGAAATATTC.

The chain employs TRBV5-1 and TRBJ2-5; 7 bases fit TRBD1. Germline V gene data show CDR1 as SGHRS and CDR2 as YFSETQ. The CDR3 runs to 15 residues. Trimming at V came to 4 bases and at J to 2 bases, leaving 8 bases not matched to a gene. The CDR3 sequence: CASSRIPQGQETQYF. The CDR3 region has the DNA TGCGCCAGCAGCCGGATCCCACAGGGGCAAGAGACCCAGTACTTC.

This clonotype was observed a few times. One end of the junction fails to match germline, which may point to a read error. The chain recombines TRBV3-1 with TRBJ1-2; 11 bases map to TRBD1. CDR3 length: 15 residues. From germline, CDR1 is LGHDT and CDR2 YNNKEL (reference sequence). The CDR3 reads CASGQFGQGADGYTF. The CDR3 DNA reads TGTGCCAGCGGCCAATTCGGACAGGGGGCGGATGGCTACACCTTC. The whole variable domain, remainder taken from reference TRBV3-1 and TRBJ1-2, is DTAVSQTPKYLVTQMGNDKSIKCEQNLGHDTMYWYKQDSKKFLKIMFSYNNKELIINETVPNRFSPKSPDKAHLNLHINSLELGDSAVYFCASGQFGQGADGYTFGSGTRLTVV.

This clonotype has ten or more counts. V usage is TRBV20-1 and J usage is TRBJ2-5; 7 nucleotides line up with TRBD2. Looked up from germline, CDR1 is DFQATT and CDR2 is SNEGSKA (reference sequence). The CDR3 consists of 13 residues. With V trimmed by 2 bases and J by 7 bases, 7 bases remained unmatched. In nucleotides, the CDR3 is TGCAGTGCTAGAAAAAGCGGGGTTTTGACCCAGTACTTC. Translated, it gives CSARKSGVLTQYF.

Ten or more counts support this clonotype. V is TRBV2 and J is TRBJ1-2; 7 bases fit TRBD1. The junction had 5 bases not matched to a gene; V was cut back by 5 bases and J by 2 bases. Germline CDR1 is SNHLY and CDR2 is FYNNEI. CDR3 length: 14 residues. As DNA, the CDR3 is TGTGCCAGCAGTCCCCAGACAGGGAACTATGGCTACACCTTC. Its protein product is CASSPQTGNYGYTF.